This T cell receptor (beta chain) was captured by sequencing in a study of T-cell memory formation after mild COVID-19. The study's findings and limits: Whereas later expanders leaned CD4+, clones contracting day 15 to 85 showed a balanced CD4/CD8 makeup.

V shed 6 bases and J shed 5 bases, with 15 bases lying between them. The CDR3 runs 13 residues. Per the germline V gene, CDR1 is DFQATT and CDR2 is SNEGSKA (reference sequence). This clonotype has more than one count but fewer than ten. Its cognate antigen is unknown. Each CDR3 protein gets one entry after TCRdb re-called the 5' RACE reads with MiXCR. In the table there are a few hundred thousand distinct CDR3 sequences, around 21% of which are singletons. This TCR was recovered from an adult woman who had mild COVID-19 (a few samples of this study predate the infection). Cell type and time point are not known. The V gene is TRBV20-1, the J gene TRBJ2-3; D is uncertain. Material for sequencing was PBMCs or a T cell subset sorted from them (not recorded which). CDR3 DNA sequence: TGCAGTGCCGAAACGGCGGCAGGAGATACGCAGTATTTT. Protein sequence: CSAETAAGDTQYF.